This T cell receptor (beta chain) was captured by sequencing in a study of shared clonotypes between healthy human individuals (dated by TCRdb to about 2020). For context, the study as a whole: A few men and a couple of women, aged 18 to 49 years, made up the cohort. To increase sequencing depth and limit assay-specific biases, TCR repertoire library preparation and sequencing were carried out by different laboratories using diverse techniques. For each donor, three plates each were used for CD4 naive and CD4 memory, two plates were used for CD8 naive, and one plate was used for CD8 memory. Leukapheresis yielded between about 0.94 and 8.9 billion PBMCs per donor. The study deeply sequenced blood TCR repertoires of five healthy adults to estimate repertoire size and the extent of clonotype sharing between individuals. Points the paper makes about the study in general: Based on pairwise subsampling, the degree of clonotype sharing among donors was expected to be affected by sequencing depth. Sampling was restricted to blood, and TCR repertoires in tissue are likely to differ from TCR repertoires in blood. Larger estimated clonotype richness was generally found for naive subsets than for memory subsets. When a few donors were compared, the shared fraction of clonotypes was around 4.6% for naive CD4, 3.5% to 4% for naive CD8, roughly 2.3% for memory CD4, and around 0.37% for memory CD8. Higher generation probabilities were observed for clonotypes shared by all four sorted-subset donors than for non-shared clonotypes. Because the study included only a small number of donors, the genetic and exposure-history diversity represented was limited. Even with the large sequencing depth, rarefaction of the sorted-subset datasets indicated that sequencing was incomplete.

Sequences LNHDA (CDR1) and SQIVND (CDR2) are obtained from the germline V gene (reference sequence). Trimming costs V 5 bases and J 5 bases, and their ends lie 12 bases apart. Counted from cysteine to phenylalanine, this CDR3 has 13 amino acids. CDR3 DNA only is kept here, 39 bases in frame from base 1. This clone has just a few counts. It lacks a known antigen. Base qualities are not provided; no much larger clone lies one nucleotide away. The same CDR3 is also encoded by other DNA sequences in this sample. Using the deep immunoSEQ assay, multiplex PCR amplified TCR CDR3 regions from genomic DNA. Genomic DNA extracted from each cell subset was distributed evenly over all wells of several immunoSEQ 96-well plates, and each plate served as one replicate. For sorted subsets, 200 ng of genomic DNA, equivalent to around 30,000 T cell genomes, went into each replicate PCR. Purified libraries were quantified with a Qubit 3.0 fluorometer, sized on a Bioanalyzer 2100, and re-quantified with the KAPA Library Quantification kit. A separate single-read 150-cycle Illumina NextSeq 550 flow cell was used to sequence each immunoSEQ 96-well plate. The source study handled its data this way. Because only junctional sequences without quality scores were contained in the immunoSEQ output, filtering matching that applied to full-length reads could not be performed. Sequences were annotated with PyIR, a Python wrapper for IgBLAST v1.9, and V/J genes and CDR3 were assigned using IMGT germline references. Reads with weak V/J assignments (E-value above 1e-6), missing CDR3, stop codons, out-of-frame junctions, or ambiguous translated residues were removed. V3J clonotypes were defined by identical inferred V gene, J gene, and CDR3 amino acid sequence. Percentage overlap between repertoires was computed as shared unique clonotypes divided by the size of the smaller repertoire. Three approaches were used to assess repertoire richness: RTK rarefaction, the Chao1 estimator, and Recon v2.1 estimates of unobserved clonotypes. Generation probabilities for all TCRbeta clonotypes obtained by the gDNA method from a few donors were computed using OLGA. In its TCRdb copy, this immuneACCESS table keeps in-frame sequences only and misses some clones. Where compared with another copy, unresolved V genes explain less than half of these, and the others have no known cause. Clonal size and the V and J genes are those of that table, whereas D and trimming came from the DNA. This sample lists 850,000 to 1,200,000 clones; approximately 72% were detected once. The top ten clonotypes cover about 1.5% of the sample.

The donors were healthy, HIV-negative adults with no recently reported acute infections or vaccinations. Every donor was a Caucasian adult living in Nashville, Tennessee, USA. CD4+ T cells were enriched by magnetic negative selection, after which naive cells were positively selected on CD45RA and the negative fraction was taken as the memory subset. Blood was collected by leukapheresis, and PBMCs were isolated by Ficoll-Histopaque density gradient centrifugation and then cryopreserved in liquid nitrogen vapor phase. Analytical flow cytometry was used to check the purity and quantity of every magnetically sorted T cell population. Each sorted fraction had its genomic DNA isolated and then quantified by UV absorbance on a Nanodrop 2000c.

The chain employs TRBV19 and TRBJ1-1, with a weak D call of TRBD1 (6 bases match). This clonotype originated in a young man in good health. Sequencing was carried out using memory CD4+ T cells sorted from blood. What the cell subset or site label conveys for this sample: CD45RA-negative fraction. The sequence in DNA is TGTGCCAGTAGTCGCAAGGGGGGAACTGAAGCTTTCTTT. Translation gives CASSRKGGTEAFF.